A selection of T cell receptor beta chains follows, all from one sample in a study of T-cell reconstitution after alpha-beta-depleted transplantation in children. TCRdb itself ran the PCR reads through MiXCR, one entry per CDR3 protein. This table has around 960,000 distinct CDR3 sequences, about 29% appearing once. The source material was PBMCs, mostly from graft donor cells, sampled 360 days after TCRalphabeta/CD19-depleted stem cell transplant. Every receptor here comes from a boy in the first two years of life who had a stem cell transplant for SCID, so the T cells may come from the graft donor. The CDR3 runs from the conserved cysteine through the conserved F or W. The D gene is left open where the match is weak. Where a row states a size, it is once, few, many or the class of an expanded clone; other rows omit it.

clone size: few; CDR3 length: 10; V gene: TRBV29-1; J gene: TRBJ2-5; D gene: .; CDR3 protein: CSVDQETQYF; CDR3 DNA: TGCAGCGTTGACCAAGAGACCCAGTACTTC
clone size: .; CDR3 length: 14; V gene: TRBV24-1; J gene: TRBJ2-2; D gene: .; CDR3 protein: CATSDGTGPGELFF; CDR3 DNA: TGTGCCACCAGTGATGGAACAGGGCCCGGGGAGCTGTTTTTT
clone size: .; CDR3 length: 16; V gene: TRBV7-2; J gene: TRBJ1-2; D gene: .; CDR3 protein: CASSLVGKGANYGYTF; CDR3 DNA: TGTGCCAGCAGCTTAGTGGGGAAGGGAGCTAACTATGGCTACACCTTC
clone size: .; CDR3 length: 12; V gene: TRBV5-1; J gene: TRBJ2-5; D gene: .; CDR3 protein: CASSLELQTQYF; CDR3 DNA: TGCGCCAGCAGCTTGGAACTACAGACCCAGTACTTC
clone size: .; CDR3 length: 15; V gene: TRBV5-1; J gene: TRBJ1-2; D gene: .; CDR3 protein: CASSLESGIIYGYTF; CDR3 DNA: TGCGCCAGCAGCTTGGAATCCGGAATCATTTATGGCTACACCTTC
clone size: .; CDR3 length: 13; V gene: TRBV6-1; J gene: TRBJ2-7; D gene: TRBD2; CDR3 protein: CASRGEPTYEQYF; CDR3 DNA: TGTGCCAGCCGGGGGGAGCCCACGTACGAGCAGTACTTC
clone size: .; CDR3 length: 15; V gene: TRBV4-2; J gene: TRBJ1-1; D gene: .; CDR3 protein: CASSQDGRTSTEAFF; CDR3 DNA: TGTGCCAGCAGCCAAGACGGCAGGACGAGCACTGAAGCTTTCTTT
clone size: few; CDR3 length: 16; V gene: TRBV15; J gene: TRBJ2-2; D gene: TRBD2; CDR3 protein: CATSTKAGGHTGELFF; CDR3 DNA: TGTGCCACCAGCACTAAAGCGGGGGGACACACCGGGGAGCTGTTTTTT
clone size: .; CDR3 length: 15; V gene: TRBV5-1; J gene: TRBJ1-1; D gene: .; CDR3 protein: CASSLAPTLNTEAFF; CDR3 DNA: TGCGCCAGCAGCTTGGCCCCCACGTTGAACACTGAAGCTTTCTTT
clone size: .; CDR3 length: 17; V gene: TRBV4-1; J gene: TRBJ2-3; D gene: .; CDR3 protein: CASSQDPQGTKTDTQYF; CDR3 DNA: TGCGCCAGCAGCCAAGATCCGCAGGGGACAAAGACAGATACGCAGTATTTT
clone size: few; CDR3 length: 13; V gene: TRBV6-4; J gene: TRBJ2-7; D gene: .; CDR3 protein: CASSDGVSSEQYF; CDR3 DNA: TGTGCCAGCAGTGATGGGGTTTCATCCGAGCAGTACTTC
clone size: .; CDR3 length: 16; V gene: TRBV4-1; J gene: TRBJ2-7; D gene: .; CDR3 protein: CASSQDPGTLSYEQYF; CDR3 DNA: TGCGCCAGCAGCCAAGATCCCGGGACCTTGTCCTACGAGCAGTACTTC
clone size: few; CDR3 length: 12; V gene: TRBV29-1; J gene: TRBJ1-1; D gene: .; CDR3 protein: CSVPRFCKRAFF; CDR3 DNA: TGCAGCGTTCCGAGATTTTGTAAAAGAGCTTTCTTT
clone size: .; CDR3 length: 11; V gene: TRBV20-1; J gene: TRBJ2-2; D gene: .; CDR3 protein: CSAEKIGELFF; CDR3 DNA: TGCAGTGCTGAGAAGATCGGGGAGCTGTTTTTT
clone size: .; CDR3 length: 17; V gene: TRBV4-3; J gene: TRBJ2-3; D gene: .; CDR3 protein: CASSQIPSGESTDTQYF; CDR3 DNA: TGCGCCAGCAGCCAAATCCCATCAGGGGAGAGCACAGATACGCAGTATTTT
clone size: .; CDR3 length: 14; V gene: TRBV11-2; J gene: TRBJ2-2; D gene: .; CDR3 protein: CASSSVGVTGELFF; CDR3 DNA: TGTGCCAGCAGCTCCGTGGGGGTCACCGGGGAGCTGTTTTTT
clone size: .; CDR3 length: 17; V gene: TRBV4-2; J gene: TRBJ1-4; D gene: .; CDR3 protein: CASSQGPRGATNEKLFF; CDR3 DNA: TGTGCCAGCAGCCAAGGTCCACGGGGAGCAACTAATGAAAAACTGTTTTTT
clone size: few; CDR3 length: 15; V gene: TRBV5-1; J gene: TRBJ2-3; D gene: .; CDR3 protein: CASSKGGLYTDTQYF; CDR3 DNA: TGCGCCAGCTCAAAAGGGGGACTCTACACAGATACGCAGTATTTT
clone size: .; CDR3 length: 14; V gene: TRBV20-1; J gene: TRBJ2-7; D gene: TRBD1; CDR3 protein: CSATRDRANYEQYF; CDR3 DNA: TGCAGTGCTACCCGGGACAGGGCCAACTACGAGCAGTACTTC
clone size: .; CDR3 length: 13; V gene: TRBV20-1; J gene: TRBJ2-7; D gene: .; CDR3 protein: CSAPGAAYYEQYF; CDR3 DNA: TGCAGTGCCCCTGGGGCTGCCTACTACGAGCAGTACTTC
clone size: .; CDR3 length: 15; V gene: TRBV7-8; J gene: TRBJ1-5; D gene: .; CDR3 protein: CASSLSPGTNAPQHF; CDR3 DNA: TGTGCCAGCAGCTTATCCCCCGGGACAAATGCGCCCCAGCATTTT
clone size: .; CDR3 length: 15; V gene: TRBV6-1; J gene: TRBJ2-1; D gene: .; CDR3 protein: CASSQGLPSYNEQFF; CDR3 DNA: TGTGCCAGCAGTCAGGGACTTCCTTCCTACAATGAGCAGTTCTTC
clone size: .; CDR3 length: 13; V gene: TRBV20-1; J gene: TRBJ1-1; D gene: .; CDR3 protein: CSADQAPNTEAFF; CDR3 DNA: TGCAGTGCGGATCAGGCCCCGAACACTGAAGCTTTCTTT
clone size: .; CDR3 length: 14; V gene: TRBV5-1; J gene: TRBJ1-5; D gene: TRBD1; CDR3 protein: CASSRSGGSQPQHF; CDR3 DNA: TGCGCCAGCAGCCGTTCAGGGGGCAGTCAGCCCCAGCATTTT
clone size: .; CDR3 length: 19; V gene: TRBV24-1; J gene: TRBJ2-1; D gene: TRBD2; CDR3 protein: CATSDLPMGSGGGYNEQFF; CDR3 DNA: TGTGCCACCAGTGATTTGCCTATGGGTAGCGGGGGAGGTTACAATGAGCAGTTCTTC
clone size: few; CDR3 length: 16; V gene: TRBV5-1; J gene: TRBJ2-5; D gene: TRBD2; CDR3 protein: CASSLTTSGIQETQYF; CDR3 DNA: TGCGCCAGCAGCTTGACGACTAGCGGGATACAAGAGACCCAGTACTTC
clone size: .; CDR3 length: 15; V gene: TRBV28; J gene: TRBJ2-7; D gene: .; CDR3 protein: CASGRRPGSTYEQYF; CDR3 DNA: TGTGCCAGCGGTCGAAGGCCCGGCAGTACCTACGAGCAGTACTTC
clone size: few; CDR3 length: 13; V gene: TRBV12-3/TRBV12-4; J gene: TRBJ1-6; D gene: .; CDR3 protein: CASSLAPFSPLHF; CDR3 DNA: TGTGCCAGCAGTTTAGCGCCGTTTTCACCCCTCCACTTT
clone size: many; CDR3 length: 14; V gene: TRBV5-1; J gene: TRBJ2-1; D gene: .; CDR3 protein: CASSLARGLNEQFF; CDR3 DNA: TGCGCCAGCAGCTTGGCGCGGGGGCTTAATGAGCAGTTCTTC
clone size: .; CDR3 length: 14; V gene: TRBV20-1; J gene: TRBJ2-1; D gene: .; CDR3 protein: CSASVFAFLNEQFF; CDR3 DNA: TGCAGTGCTAGCGTCTTCGCCTTCCTCAATGAGCAGTTCTTC
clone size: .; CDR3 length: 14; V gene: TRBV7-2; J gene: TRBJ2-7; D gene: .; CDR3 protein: CASSPGVWGHEQYF; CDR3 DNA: TGTGCCAGCAGCCCGGGCGTGTGGGGCCACGAGCAGTACTTC
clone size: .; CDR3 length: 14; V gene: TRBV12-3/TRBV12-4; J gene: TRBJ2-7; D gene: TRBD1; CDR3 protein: CASSSGTGGREQYF; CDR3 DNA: TGTGCCAGCAGCTCCGGGACAGGGGGACGCGAGCAGTACTTC
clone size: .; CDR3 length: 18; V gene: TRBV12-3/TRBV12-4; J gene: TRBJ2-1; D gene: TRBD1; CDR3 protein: CASSLSDRGLVSYNEQFF; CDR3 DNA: TGTGCCAGCAGTTTATCGGACAGGGGGCTAGTCTCCTACAATGAGCAGTTCTTC
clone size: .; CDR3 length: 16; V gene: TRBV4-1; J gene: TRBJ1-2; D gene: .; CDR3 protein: CASSRHGEGANYGYTF; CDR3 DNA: TGCGCCAGCAGCCGCCATGGAGAGGGAGCTAACTATGGCTACACCTTC
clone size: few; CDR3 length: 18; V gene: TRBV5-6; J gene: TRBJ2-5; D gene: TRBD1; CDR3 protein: CASSLARQGGISQETQYF; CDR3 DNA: TGTGCCAGCAGCTTGGCAAGACAGGGGGGAATCTCCCAAGAGACCCAGTACTTC
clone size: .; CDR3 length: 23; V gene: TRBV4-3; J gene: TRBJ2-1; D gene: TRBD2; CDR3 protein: CASSQLDIPGLAGSKVGYNEQFF; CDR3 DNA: TGCGCCAGCAGCCAATTGGACATCCCGGGACTAGCGGGGTCCAAGGTTGGGTACAATGAGCAGTTCTTC
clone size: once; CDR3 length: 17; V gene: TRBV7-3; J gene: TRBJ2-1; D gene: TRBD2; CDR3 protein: CASSLMLAGGRWDEQFF; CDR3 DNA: TGTGCCAGCAGCTTAATGCTAGCGGGGGGGCGGTGGGATGAGCAGTTCTTC
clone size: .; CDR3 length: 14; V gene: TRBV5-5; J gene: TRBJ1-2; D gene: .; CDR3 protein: CASSPHPGEYGYTF; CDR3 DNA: TGTGCCAGCAGCCCCCATCCCGGGGAGTATGGCTACACCTTC
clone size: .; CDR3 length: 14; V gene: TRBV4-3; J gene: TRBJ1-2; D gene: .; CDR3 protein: CASSQDRVGYGYTF; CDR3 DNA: TGCGCCAGCAGCCAAGATAGGGTTGGTTATGGCTACACCTTC
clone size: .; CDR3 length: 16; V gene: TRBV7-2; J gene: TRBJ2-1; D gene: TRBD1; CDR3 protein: CASSLVRTGGLNEQFF; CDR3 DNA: TGTGCCAGCAGCTTAGTTAGGACAGGGGGCTTGAATGAGCAGTTCTTC
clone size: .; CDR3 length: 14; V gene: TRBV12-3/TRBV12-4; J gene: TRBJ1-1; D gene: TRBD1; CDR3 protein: CASRLDRGGAEAFF; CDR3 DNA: TGTGCCAGCAGACTCGACAGGGGAGGTGCTGAAGCTTTCTTT
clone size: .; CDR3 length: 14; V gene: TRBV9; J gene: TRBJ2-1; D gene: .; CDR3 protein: CASSVGQTDNEQFF; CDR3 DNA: TGTGCCAGCAGCGTAGGACAAACCGACAATGAGCAGTTCTTC
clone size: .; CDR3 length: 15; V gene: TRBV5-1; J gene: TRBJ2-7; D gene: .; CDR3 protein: CASSERGADVYEQYF; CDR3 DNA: TGCGCCAGCAGCGAACGGGGGGCTGACGTCTACGAGCAGTACTTC
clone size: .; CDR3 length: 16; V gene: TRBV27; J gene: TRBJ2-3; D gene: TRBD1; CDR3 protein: CATPKYRGSWTDTQYF; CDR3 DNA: TGTGCCACCCCAAAATACAGGGGTTCCTGGACAGATACGCAGTATTTT
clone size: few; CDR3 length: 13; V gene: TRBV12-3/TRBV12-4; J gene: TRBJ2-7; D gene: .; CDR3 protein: CASKQGISGEQYF; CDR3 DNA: TGTGCCAGCAAACAGGGAATCTCCGGCGAGCAGTACTTC
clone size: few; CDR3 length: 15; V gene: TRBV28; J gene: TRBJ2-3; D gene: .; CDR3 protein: CASSLDSPFTDTQYF; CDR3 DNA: TGTGCCAGCAGCTTGGACAGCCCCTTCACAGATACGCAGTATTTT
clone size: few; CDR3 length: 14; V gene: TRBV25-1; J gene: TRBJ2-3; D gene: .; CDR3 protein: CASSDAETTDTQYF; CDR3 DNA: TGTGCCAGCAGTGACGCGGAAACCACAGATACGCAGTATTTT
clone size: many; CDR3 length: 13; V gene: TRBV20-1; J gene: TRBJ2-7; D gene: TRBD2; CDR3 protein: CSARLAGFYEQYF; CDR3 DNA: TGCAGTGCTAGGCTAGCGGGGTTTTACGAGCAGTACTTC